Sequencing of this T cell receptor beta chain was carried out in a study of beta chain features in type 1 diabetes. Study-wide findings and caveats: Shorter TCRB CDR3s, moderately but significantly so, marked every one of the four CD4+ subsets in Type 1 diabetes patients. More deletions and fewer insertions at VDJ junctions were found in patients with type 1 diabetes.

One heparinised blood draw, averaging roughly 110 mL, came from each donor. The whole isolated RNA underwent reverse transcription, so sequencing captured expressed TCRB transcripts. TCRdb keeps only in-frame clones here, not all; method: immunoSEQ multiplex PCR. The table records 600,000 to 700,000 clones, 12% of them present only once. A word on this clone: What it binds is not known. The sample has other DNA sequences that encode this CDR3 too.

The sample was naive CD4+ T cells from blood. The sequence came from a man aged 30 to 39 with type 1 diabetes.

CDR3 DNA: TGTGCCAGCAGTTTAGGGTCAGGAAACACCATATATTTT. Protein sequence: CASSLGSGNTIYF. The V call is TRBV27, the J call TRBJ1-3, with D unclear. V lost 2 bases, J lost 4 bases, and 6 bases lay in between. The length of the CDR3 is 13 residues. Germline loops: CDR1 MNHEY, CDR2 SMNVEV (reference sequence).